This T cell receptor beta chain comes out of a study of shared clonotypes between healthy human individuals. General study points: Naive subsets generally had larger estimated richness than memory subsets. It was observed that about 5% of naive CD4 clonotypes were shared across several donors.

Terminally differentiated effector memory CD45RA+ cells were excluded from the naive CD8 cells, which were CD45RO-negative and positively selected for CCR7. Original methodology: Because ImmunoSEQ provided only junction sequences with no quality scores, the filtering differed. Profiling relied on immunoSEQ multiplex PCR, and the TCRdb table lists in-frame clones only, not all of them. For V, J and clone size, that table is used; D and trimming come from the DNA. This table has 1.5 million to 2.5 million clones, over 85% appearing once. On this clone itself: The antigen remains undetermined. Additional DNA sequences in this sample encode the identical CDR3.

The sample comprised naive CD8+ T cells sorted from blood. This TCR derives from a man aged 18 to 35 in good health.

Here the CDR3 reads CASSVGGGPGQPQHF. CDR3 coding DNA: TGTGCCAGCAGCGTAGGTGGGGGCCCGGGTCAGCCCCAGCATTTT. V gene TRBV9 combines with J gene TRBJ1-5, with D tentatively TRBD1 (6 bases). The CDR3 has 15 amino acids. V lost 0 bases, J lost 6 bases, and 13 bases lay in between. CDR1 is SGDLS and CDR2 is YYNGEE in the germline V gene.